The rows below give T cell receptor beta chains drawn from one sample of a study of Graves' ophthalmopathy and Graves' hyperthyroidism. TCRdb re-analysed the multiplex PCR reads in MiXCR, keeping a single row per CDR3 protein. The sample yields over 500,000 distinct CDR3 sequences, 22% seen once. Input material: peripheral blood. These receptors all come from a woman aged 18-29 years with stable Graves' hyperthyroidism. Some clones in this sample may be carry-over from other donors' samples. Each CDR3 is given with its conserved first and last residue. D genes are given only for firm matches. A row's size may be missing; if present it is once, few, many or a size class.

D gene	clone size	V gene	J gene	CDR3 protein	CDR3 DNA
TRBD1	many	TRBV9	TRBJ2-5	CASSDRTGAETQYF	TGTGCCAGCAGCGACCGGACAGGGGCAGAGACCCAGTACTTC
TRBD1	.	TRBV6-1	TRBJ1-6	CASSPRGPPNSPLHF	TGTGCCAGCAGTCCCAGGGGGCCTCCGAATTCACCCCTCCACTTT
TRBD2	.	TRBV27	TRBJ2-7	CASSSASGRWYEQYF	TGTGCCAGCAGTTCGGCTAGCGGGAGGTGGTACGAGCAGTACTTC
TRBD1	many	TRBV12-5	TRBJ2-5	CASGAGQGSETQYF	TGTGCTAGTGGTGCCGGACAGGGGTCAGAGACCCAGTACTTC
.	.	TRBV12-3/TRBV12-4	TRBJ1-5	CASSGDGVLQPQHF	TGTGCCAGTTCGGGAGACGGAGTTTTACAGCCCCAGCATTTT
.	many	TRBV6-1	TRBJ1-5	CASSVTWNQPQHF	TGTGCCAGCAGTGTGACCTGGAATCAGCCCCAGCATTTT
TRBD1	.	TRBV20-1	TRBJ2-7	CSAKHRDRDQQYF	TGCAGTGCTAAACACCGGGACAGGGACCAGCAGTACTTC
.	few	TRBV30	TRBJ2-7	CAWSVLGLDPRSSYEQYF	TGTGCCTGGAGTGTACTCGGTTTAGACCCGAGGAGCTCCTACGAGCAGTACTTC
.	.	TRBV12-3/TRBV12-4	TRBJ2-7	CASSPRTLEQYF	TGTGCCAGCAGTCCTAGGACTCTAGAGCAGTACTTC
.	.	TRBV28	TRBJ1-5	CASSFSLGLRPQHF	TGTGCCAGCAGTTTCTCCCTAGGGCTGCGGCCCCAGCATTTT
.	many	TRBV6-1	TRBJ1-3	CASSREVPGNTIYF	TGTGCCAGCAGCCGGGAGGTACCTGGAAACACCATATATTTT
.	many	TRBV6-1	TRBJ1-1	CASSEESVNTEAFF	TGTGCCAGCAGTGAAGAATCAGTGAACACTGAAGCTTTCTTT
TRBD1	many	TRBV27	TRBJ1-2	CASSPLTGEVYGYTF	TGTGCCAGCAGTCCCCTGACAGGGGAAGTTTATGGCTACACCTTC
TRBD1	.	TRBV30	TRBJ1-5	CAWSVRTGRNQPQHF	TGTGCCTGGAGTGTACGGACAGGGCGAAATCAGCCCCAGCATTTT
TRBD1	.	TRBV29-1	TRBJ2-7	CSVGGQGSYEQYF	TGCAGCGTTGGGGGACAGGGATCCTACGAGCAGTACTTC
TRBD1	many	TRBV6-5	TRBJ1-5	CASSSRAGGDQPQHF	TGTGCCAGCAGTAGCAGGGCAGGGGGCGACCAGCCCCAGCATTTT